This T cell receptor beta chain was retrieved from a study of cytomegalovirus exposure and HLA in healthy donors. Study-wide background: Across 350 to 500 genotyped donors, around 82% landed in the Caucasian-associated ancestry cluster. Findings and limits, study-wide: For cytomegalovirus status, the classifier reportedly gave diagnoses with high specificity and sensitivity. Available immune exposure information was restricted to CMV serostatus only.

On this clone: Its antigen is currently unknown. The same CDR3 can be traced to other DNA sequences in this sample.

PCR amplification relied on 60 Vbeta primers (plus 13 Jbeta primers). In the source study's methods: Later, tens of millions of unique TCR beta chains were counted in an analysis, and roughly 11 million of them were shared. Here immunoSEQ multiplex PCR was the method, and the copy in TCRdb shows in-frame clones only, minus some. The V and J calls and clone size were taken over from that table, and D and trimming were inferred from the DNA. The sample contains about 180,000 clones, approximately 77% of which appear only once. J gave up 3 bases and V 5 bases, and 11 bases lay outside the gene matches. There are 16 residues in the CDR3. Germline V gives CDR1 SGHAT, CDR2 FQNNGV.

The chain employs TRBV11-2 and TRBJ2-7; 9 nucleotides match TRBD2. The specimen sequenced was PBMCs. This TCR came from a female donor in good health and CMV-seronegative. In nucleotides, the CDR3 is TGTGCCAGCAGCCTAGGGCGGGGGGGCAGGCTCTACGAGCAGTACTTC. The encoded protein is CASSLGRGGRLYEQYF.